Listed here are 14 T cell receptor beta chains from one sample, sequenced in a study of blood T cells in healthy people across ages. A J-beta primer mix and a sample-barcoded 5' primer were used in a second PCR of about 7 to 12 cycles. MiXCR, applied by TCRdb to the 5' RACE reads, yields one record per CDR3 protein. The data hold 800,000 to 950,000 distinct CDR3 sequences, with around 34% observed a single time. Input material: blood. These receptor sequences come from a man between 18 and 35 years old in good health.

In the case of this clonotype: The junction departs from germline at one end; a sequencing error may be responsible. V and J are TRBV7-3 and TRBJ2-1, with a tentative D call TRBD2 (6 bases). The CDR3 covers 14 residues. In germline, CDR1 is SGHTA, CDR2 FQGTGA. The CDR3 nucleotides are TGTGCCAGCAACTTAAGCGGGCGCTACAATGAGCAGTTCTTC. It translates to CASNLSGRYNEQFF.

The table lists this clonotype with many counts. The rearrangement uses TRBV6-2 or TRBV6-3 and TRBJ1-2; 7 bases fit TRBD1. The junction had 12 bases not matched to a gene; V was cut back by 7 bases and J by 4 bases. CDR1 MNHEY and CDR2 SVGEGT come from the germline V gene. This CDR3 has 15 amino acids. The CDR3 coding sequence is TGTGCCAGCACCTTGGAGACAGGGACATCCTATGGCTACACCTTC. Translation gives CASTLETGTSYGYTF.

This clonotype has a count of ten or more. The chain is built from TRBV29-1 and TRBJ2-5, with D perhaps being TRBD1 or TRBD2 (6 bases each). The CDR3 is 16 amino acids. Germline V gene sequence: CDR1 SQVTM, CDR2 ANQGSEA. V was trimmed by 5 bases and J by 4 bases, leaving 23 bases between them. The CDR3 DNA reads TGCAGCGTTCTGAAGGTGGGGTCAGGGGACTCAGAGACCCAGTACTTC. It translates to CSVLKVGSGDSETQYF.

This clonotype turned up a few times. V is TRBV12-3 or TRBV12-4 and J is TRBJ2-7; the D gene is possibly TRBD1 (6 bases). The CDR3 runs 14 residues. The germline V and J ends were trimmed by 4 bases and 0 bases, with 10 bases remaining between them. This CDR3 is CASSSQGNSYEQYF. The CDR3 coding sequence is TGTGCCAGCAGTTCCCAGGGGAACTCCTACGAGCAGTACTTC.

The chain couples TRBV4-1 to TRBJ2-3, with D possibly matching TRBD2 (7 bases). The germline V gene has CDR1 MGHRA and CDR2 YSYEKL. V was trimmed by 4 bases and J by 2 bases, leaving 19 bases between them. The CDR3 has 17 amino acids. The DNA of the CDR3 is TGCGCCAGCAGCCCCCCTATGGGGGCGGGGGACACAGATACGCAGTATTTT. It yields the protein CASSPPMGAGDTDTQYF.

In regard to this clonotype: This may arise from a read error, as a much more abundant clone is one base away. This chain's CDR3 is CASTYRQGRTDTQYF. The CDR3 DNA is TGTGCCTCTACGTATCGACAGGGGAGAACAGATACGCAGTATTTT. The V gene is TRBV12-3 or TRBV12-4, the J gene TRBJ2-3; 8 bases align to TRBD1. The CDR3 contains 15 residues. The trim removed 11 bases at V and 3 bases at J, leaving 13 bases unmatched.

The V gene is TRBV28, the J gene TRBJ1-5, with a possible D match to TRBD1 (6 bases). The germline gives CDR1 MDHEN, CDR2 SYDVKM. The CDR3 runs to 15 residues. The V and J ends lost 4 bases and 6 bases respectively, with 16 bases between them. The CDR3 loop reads CASSSPGGRGQPQHF. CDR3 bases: TGTGCCAGCAGTTCCCCCGGGGGGCGGGGTCAGCCCCAGCATTTT.

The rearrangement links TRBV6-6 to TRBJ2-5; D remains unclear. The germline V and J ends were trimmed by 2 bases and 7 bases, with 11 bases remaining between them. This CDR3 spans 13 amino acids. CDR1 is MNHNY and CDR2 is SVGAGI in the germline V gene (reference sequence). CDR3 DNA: TGTGCCAGCAGTTACGTGGCTATGGGGACCCAGTACTTC. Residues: CASSYVAMGTQYF.

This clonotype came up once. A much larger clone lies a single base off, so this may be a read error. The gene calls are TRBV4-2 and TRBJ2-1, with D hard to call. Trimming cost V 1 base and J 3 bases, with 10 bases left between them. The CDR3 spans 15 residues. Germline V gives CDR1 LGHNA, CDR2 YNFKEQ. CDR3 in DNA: TGTGCCAGCAGCCAAGGTCTTGGGTTCTACAATGAGCAGTTCTTC. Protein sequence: CASSQGLGFYNEQFF.

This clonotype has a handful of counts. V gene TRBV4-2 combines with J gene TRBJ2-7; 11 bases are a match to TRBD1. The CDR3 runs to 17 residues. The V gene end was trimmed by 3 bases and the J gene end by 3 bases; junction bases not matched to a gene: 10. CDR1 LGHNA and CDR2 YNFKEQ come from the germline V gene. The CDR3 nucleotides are TGTGCCAGCAGCCAGGGGGACAGGGGGATCCTAATCTACGAGCAGTACTTC. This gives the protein CASSQGDRGILIYEQYF.

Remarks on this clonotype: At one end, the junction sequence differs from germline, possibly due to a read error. Here the CDR3 reads CAGSPRSVVGVGTTEAFF. The CDR3 region has the DNA TGTGCCGGCAGCCCTAGATCGGTTGTCGGGGTGGGTACCACTGAAGCTTTCTTT. The chain couples TRBV14 to TRBJ1-1; D ambiguous. Germline-derived CDR1 and CDR2 are SGHDN and FVKESK. The CDR3 consists of 18 residues.

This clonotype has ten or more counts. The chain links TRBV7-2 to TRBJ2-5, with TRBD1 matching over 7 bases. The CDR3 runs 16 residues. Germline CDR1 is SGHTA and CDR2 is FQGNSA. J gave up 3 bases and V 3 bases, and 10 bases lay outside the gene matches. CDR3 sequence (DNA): TGTGCCAGCAGCTTGATAACCGGGACAGAGAAAGAGACCCAGTACTTC. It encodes CASSLITGTEKETQYF.

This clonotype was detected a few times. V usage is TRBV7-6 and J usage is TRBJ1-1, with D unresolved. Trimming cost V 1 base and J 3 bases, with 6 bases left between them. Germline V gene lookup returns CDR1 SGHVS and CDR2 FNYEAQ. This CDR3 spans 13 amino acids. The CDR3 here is CASSLGSYTEAFF. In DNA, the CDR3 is TGTGCCAGCAGCTTAGGGTCGTACACTGAAGCTTTCTTT.

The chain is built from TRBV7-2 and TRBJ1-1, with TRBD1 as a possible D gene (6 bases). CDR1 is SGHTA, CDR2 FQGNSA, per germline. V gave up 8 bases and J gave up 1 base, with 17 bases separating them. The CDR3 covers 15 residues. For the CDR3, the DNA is TGTGCCAGCTCAATAGCCTCAGGGGAGAACACTGAAGCTTTCTTT. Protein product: CASSIASGENTEAFF.